Each of the 26 T cell receptor beta chains below was sequenced from the same sample in a study of T cells expressing NK-cell markers. TCRdb reprocessed the 5' RACE reads and stores each CDR3 protein as one record, lacking DNA. This listing includes 500,000 to 700,000 distinct CDR3 sequences. Sample: blood T cells: a sorted CD56 or NKG2C T cell subset, CD4+ or CD8+ T cells, or bulk PBMC T cells (not recorded which). Receptors originate from a man aged 18 to 29 in good health.

CDR3 residues: CASRTWGQGAYGYTF. The chain recombines TRBV12-3 or TRBV12-4 with TRBJ1-2; TCRdb picks TRBD1, but there is no DNA to check that call. The CDR3 covers 15 residues.

The rearrangement uses TRBV7-3 and TRBJ2-5; with no DNA, the TCRdb D assignment of TRBD2 cannot be verified. Germline CDR1 reads SGHTA; CDR2 reads FQGTGA. The CDR3 runs 14 residues. The CDR3 protein is CASSSPGLKQTQYF.

The rearrangement joins TRBV29-1 to TRBJ2-3; no DNA is available, so the TRBD1 call from TCRdb remains unchecked. Germline CDR1 reads SQVTM; CDR2 reads ANQGSEA. CDR3 size: 15 residues. This CDR3 reads CSVASGQVTGDTQYF.

This chain connects TRBV7-9 to TRBJ1-2. The V gene's germline CDR1 is SEHNR and CDR2 FQNEAQ (reference sequence). This CDR3 comprises 15 residues. This chain's CDR3 is CASSAYSMGPYGYTF.

This chain's CDR3 is CASRPGVGAEAFF. V is TRBV28 and J is TRBJ1-1; TCRdb gives TRBD1 as the D gene, but with no DNA this cannot be confirmed. The CDR3 runs to 13 residues. Germline V gene sequence: CDR1 MDHEN, CDR2 SYDVKM.

The chain carries TRBV18 and TRBJ1-1; absent DNA, TCRdb's TRBD1 call cannot be checked. Germline CDR1 and CDR2: KGHSH and LQKENI. The CDR3 loop spans 15 amino acids. The chain's CDR3 is CASSPKGQGGTEAFF.

The genes are TRBV29-1 and TRBJ2-1; the TRBD2 assignment by TCRdb is unverifiable without DNA. Per the germline V gene, CDR1 is SQVTM and CDR2 is ANQGSEA. CDR3 size: 11 residues. The CDR3 loop reads CSVAGGNEQFF.

The V and J genes are TRBV6-5 and TRBJ2-7; TCRdb names TRBD2, which stays unverified in the absence of DNA. In germline, CDR1 is MNHEY, CDR2 SVGAGI. This CDR3 is 16 amino acids long. The CDR3 protein is CASSPGAGLQIYEQYF.

The genes are TRBV7-6 and TRBJ2-5; the TCRdb call, TRBD1, lacks DNA for checking. Germline V gene sequence: CDR1 SGHVS, CDR2 FNYEAQ. The CDR3 contains 15 residues. This CDR3 reads CASSLAYRAIKTQYF.

The chain's CDR3 is CASSFSRDRAYTGELFF. The J gene is TRBJ2-2, the V gene TRBV7-8; with no DNA, the TCRdb D assignment of TRBD1 cannot be verified. The germline gives CDR1 SGHVS, CDR2 FQNEAQ. CDR3 length: 17 residues.

The CDR3 sequence: CSASGEGLVLGEQYF. The chain combines TRBV20-1 with TRBJ2-7; no DNA is available, so the TRBD2 call from TCRdb remains unchecked. The CDR3 length is 15 residues. Germline V gene lookup returns CDR1 DFQATT and CDR2 SNEGSKA (reference sequence).

This rearrangement joins TRBV5-1 to TRBJ1-1. The length of the CDR3 is 14 residues. Looked up from germline, CDR1 is SGHRS and CDR2 is YFSETQ. CDR3 amino acids: CASSLQLLNTEAFF.

The rearrangement uses TRBV12-3 or TRBV12-4 and TRBJ1-5; TCRdb calls TRBD1, which cannot be checked without DNA. The CDR3 consists of 16 residues. This CDR3 reads CASSLEGRASNQPQHF.

The chain joins TRBV12-3 or TRBV12-4 to TRBJ2-1; the TCRdb call, TRBD1, lacks DNA for checking. The CDR3 is 15 residues long. The CDR3 region is CASSFEGDNYNEQFF.

The chain is built from TRBV5-1 and TRBJ2-3; there is no DNA to check the TCRdb D call of TRBD2. This CDR3 region has 16 residues. Germline loops: CDR1 SGHRS, CDR2 YFSETQ. The chain's CDR3 is CASSSGTSSFTDTQYF.

The rearrangement links TRBV12-3 or TRBV12-4 to TRBJ2-1; TCRdb selects TRBD2, and the lack of DNA leaves this call unchecked. This CDR3 region has 16 residues. This chain's CDR3 is CASSMIAGLSYNEQFF.

The chain has TRBV6-5 and TRBJ2-6; TCRdb indicates TRBD1, and absent DNA this call remains unverified. This CDR3 is built from 18 residues. Germline V gene lookup returns CDR1 MNHEY and CDR2 SVGAGI. Here the CDR3 reads CASSYSQGAGSGANVLTF.

This chain uses TRBV5-6 with TRBJ2-1. Germline V CDR1 and CDR2: SGHDT, YYEEEE. The CDR3 length is 15 residues. The CDR3 loop is CASSLGVTAGNEQFF.

The chain recombines TRBV12-3 or TRBV12-4 with TRBJ2-1; TCRdb's assignment of TRBD1 cannot be checked, as there is no DNA. The CDR3 totals 17 residues. This CDR3 is CASSFVGLGGRPDEQFF.

The rearrangement joins TRBV18 to TRBJ2-7; checking the TCRdb D call of TRBD1 is not possible without DNA. Germline-derived CDR1 and CDR2 are KGHSH and LQKENI. This CDR3 has 17 residues. The CDR3: CASSPKPTGQGIHEQYF. The full variable domain, completed using reference TRBV18 and TRBJ2-7, is NAGVMQNPRHLVRRRGQEARLRCSPMKGHSHVYWYRQLPEEGLKFMVYLQKENIIDESGMPKERFSAEFPKEGPSILRIQQVVRGDSAAYFCASSPKPTGQGIHEQYFGPGTRLTVT.

The gene calls are TRBV2 and TRBJ2-5; TCRdb reports TRBD2, a call that lacks DNA to check it against. The CDR3 sequence is 13 residues long. Germline CDR1 SNHLY, CDR2 FYNNEI. CDR3 residues: CARLAGAGETQYF.

The gene calls are TRBV11-2 and TRBJ2-2; absent DNA, TCRdb's TRBD1 call cannot be checked. This CDR3 contains 18 residues. CDR1 and CDR2 from the germline V gene are SGHAT and FQNNGV. Here the CDR3 reads CASSLPTGRGTRAGELFF.

This chain's CDR3 is CASSRQGGEQFF. The chain employs TRBV25-1 and TRBJ2-1; TCRdb gives TRBD1 as the D gene, but with no DNA this cannot be confirmed. Germline CDR1 MGHDK, CDR2 SYGVNS. This CDR3 has 12 amino acids.

The rearrangement links TRBV28 to TRBJ1-6. This CDR3 region has 11 residues. The germline CDR1 and CDR2 sequences are MDHEN and SYDVKM. The CDR3 here is CASSHLGDSHF.

The chain combines TRBV7-2 with TRBJ2-3; TCRdb returns TRBD1, unconfirmable since there is no DNA. The CDR3 spans 15 residues. In germline, CDR1 is SGHTA, CDR2 FQGNSA. CDR3 residues: CASSQPRGGTDTQYF.

V usage is TRBV20-1 and J usage is TRBJ2-1; TCRdb selects TRBD2, and the lack of DNA leaves this call unchecked. In germline, CDR1 is DFQATT, CDR2 SNEGSKA (reference sequence). CDR3 length equals 16 residues. The CDR3 sequence: CSARDPPGIAGNEQFF.